These 28 T cell receptor beta chains were sequenced from one sample in a study of blood T cell repertoires in COVID-19. The data were produced by immunoSEQ multiplex PCR, yet TCRdb's version contains in-frame clones alone and is incomplete. The table lists a few hundred thousand clones, about 88% of them singletons. The sequenced sample was PBMCs or T cells enriched from blood (not recorded which). These receptors originate from a woman aged 25 to 39 who had recovered from COVID-19.

J is TRBJ2-3 and V is TRBV5-1; D is possibly TRBD1 (6 bases). This CDR3 is 14 amino acids long. Trimming took off 5 bases at V and 5 bases at J, with 15 bases between the two ends. Germline CDR1 reads SGHRS; CDR2 reads YFSETQ. The CDR3 region is CASRGGTELDTQYF. The CDR3 DNA sequence: TGCGCCAGCAGAGGGGGTACGGAGTTAGATACGCAGTATTTT.

The genes are TRBV5-1 and TRBJ1-5; a weak D match, TRBD1 (6 bases). CDR1 SGHRS and CDR2 YFSETQ come from the germline V gene. The CDR3 consists of 15 residues. V was cut by 0 bases and J by 4 bases, with 11 bases left in between. The CDR3 spells CASSLEGQNNQPQHF. The CDR3 nucleotides are TGCGCCAGCAGCTTGGAAGGACAGAATAATCAGCCCCAGCATTTT.

The chain links TRBV5-4 to TRBJ2-1, with TRBD1 matching over 8 bases. In germline, CDR1 is SGHNT, CDR2 YYREEE (reference sequence). The CDR3 sequence is 15 residues long. Trimming at V came to 0 bases and at J to 4 bases, leaving 3 bases not matched to a gene. The CDR3 DNA follows: TGTGCCAGCAGCTTGGGACAGGGGTTATACAATGAGCAGTTCTTC. This sequence encodes CASSLGQGLYNEQFF.

The chain couples TRBV7-2 to TRBJ1-1, with D tentatively TRBD1 (6 bases). Germline CDR1 reads SGHTA; CDR2 reads FQGNSA. The germline V and J ends were trimmed by 0 bases and 4 bases, with 9 bases remaining between them. This CDR3 spans 14 amino acids. The CDR3 DNA reads as TGTGCCAGCAGCTTAGCGCCCAGGGGCACTGAAGCTTTCTTT. Translated, it gives CASSLAPRGTEAFF.

The CDR3 protein is CASSPAGGFSETQYF. The CDR3 region has the DNA TGTGCCAGCAGCCCAGCGGGAGGGTTCTCGGAGACCCAGTACTTC. The V and J genes are TRBV6-6 and TRBJ2-5; TRBD2 matches at 10 bases. The CDR3 sequence is 15 residues long. Germline V lookup: CDR1 MNHNY, CDR2 SVGAGI (reference sequence). The junction had 9 bases not matched to a gene; V was cut back by 6 bases and J by 5 bases.

This rearrangement joins TRBV7-2 to TRBJ1-2; 8 nucleotides line up with TRBD1. This CDR3 has 15 amino acids. V lost 4 bases, J lost 5 bases, and 9 bases stayed unmatched. Germline V lookup: CDR1 SGHTA, CDR2 FQGNSA. This chain's CDR3 is CASSSQGASWYGYTF. CDR3 bases: TGTGCCAGCAGCTCGCAGGGGGCGTCTTGGTATGGCTACACCTTC.

The gene calls are TRBV5-8 and TRBJ2-7, with 8 bases fitting TRBD2. The germline gives CDR1 SGHTS, CDR2 YDEGEE. The CDR3 covers 16 residues. Losses at the gene ends were 2 bases for V and 6 bases for J; bases not matched to a gene: 13. Here the CDR3 reads CASSLGPAGVLGEQYF. Written as DNA, the CDR3 is TGTGCCAGCAGCTTAGGCCCAGCGGGAGTATTAGGCGAGCAGTACTTC.

Comment on this clone: One end of the junction varies from germline; a read error may be responsible. The J gene is TRBJ2-1, the V gene TRBV7-7, with TRBD2 as a possible D gene (6 bases). The germline V gene has CDR1 SSHAT and CDR2 FNYEAQ (reference sequence). This CDR3 spans 15 amino acids. The DNA of the CDR3 is TGTGCTAGCAGCCTTGCTAGCGTCTCCTACAATGAGCAGTTCTTC. Residues: CASSLASVSYNEQFF.

CDR3 in amino acids: CASSLRGLGQGSYEQYF. In DNA form, the CDR3 reads TGTGCCAGCAGTTTGAGGGGCTTGGGACAGGGCTCCTACGAGCAGTACTTC. V and J are TRBV28 and TRBJ2-7, with 9 bases aligning to TRBD1. V lost 3 bases, J lost 0 bases, and 9 bases stayed unmatched. CDR1 and CDR2 (germline): MDHEN, SYDVKM. The CDR3 has 17 amino acids. Drawing the rest from reference TRBV28 and TRBJ2-7, the complete variable domain is DVKVTQSSRYLVKRTGEKVFLECVQDMDHENMFWYRQDPGLGLRLIYFSYDVKMKEKGDIPEGYSVSREKKERFSLILESASTNQTSMYLCASSLRGLGQGSYEQYFGPGTRLTVT.

The chain links TRBV19 to TRBJ2-2, with 7 bases identical to TRBD2. Germline trimming cut 5 bases from V and 4 bases from J; bases unmatched to any gene: 10. Germline V gene lookup returns CDR1 LNHDA and CDR2 SQIVND (reference sequence). This CDR3 is built from 16 residues. For the CDR3, the DNA is TGTGCCAGTAGTCATCCCAGAGGCGGGAGCACCGGGGAGCTGTTTTTT. Protein: CASSHPRGGSTGELFF. Filled out from reference TRBV19 and TRBJ2-2, the complete variable domain reads DGGITQSPKYLFRKEGQNVTLSCEQNLNHDAMYWYRQDPGQGLRLIYYSQIVNDFQKGDIAEGYSVSREKKESFPLTVTSAQKNPTAFYLCASSHPRGGSTGELFFGEGSRLTVL.

This clone has just a few counts. This chain links TRBV27 with TRBJ2-1; 14 nucleotides agree with TRBD2. V shed 4 bases and J 0 bases; nucleotides not matched to a gene: 5. Germline CDR1 and CDR2: MNHEY and SMNVEV (reference sequence). This CDR3 region has 18 residues. The DNA for the CDR3 is TGTGCCAGCAGTTCCCGGACTAGCGGGAGGCTCTCCTACAATGAGCAGTTCTTC. This encodes CASSSRTSGRLSYNEQFF.

This rearrangement joins TRBV14 to TRBJ1-2, with D perhaps matching TRBD1 (5 bases). The V gene lost 1 base and the J gene lost 4 bases, with 16 bases spanning the gap. CDR3 length equals 16 residues. CDR1 is SGHDN and CDR2 is FVKESK in the germline V gene. CDR3 in DNA: TGTGCCAGCAGCCAAGCATCTATAGGGGTCGCCTATGGCTACACCTTC. This encodes CASSQASIGVAYGYTF. The full variable domain, its missing parts supplied by reference TRBV14 and TRBJ1-2, is EAGVTQFPSHSVIEKGQTVTLRCDPISGHDNLYWYRRVMGKEIKFLLHFVKESKQDESGMPNNRFLAERTGGTYSTLKVQPAELEDSGVYFCASSQASIGVAYGYTFGSGTRLTVV.

Written as DNA, the CDR3 is TGCGCCAGCAGCCAAGCAGGGCGAAGGAACACTGAAGCTTTCTTT. Its protein product is CASSQAGRRNTEAFF. The chain has TRBV4-1 and TRBJ1-1; tentatively, D is TRBD1 (5 bases). Germline V gene lookup returns CDR1 MGHRA and CDR2 YSYEKL. The CDR3 consists of 15 residues. V shed 1 base and J shed 1 base, with 10 bases lying between them.

The chain recombines TRBV5-8 with TRBJ2-3; 8 bases are a match to TRBD2. This CDR3 is 15 amino acids long. Germline values: CDR1 SGHTS, CDR2 YDEGEE. Losses at the gene ends were 2 bases for V and 2 bases for J; bases not matched to a gene: 4. The DNA for the CDR3 is TGTGCCAGCAGCTTACTAGCGGTGTTCACAGATACGCAGTATTTT. It specifies CASSLLAVFTDTQYF.

V gene TRBV29-1 combines with J gene TRBJ2-7, with TRBD1 matching over 10 bases. This CDR3 has 14 residues. The V gene's germline CDR1 is SQVTM and CDR2 ANQGSEA. The V gene end was trimmed by 4 bases and the J gene end by 2 bases; junction bases not matched to a gene: 5. CDR3 loop: CSVVGTGDTYEQYF. CDR3 nucleotide sequence: TGCAGCGTTGTTGGGACAGGGGACACCTACGAGCAGTACTTC.

The chain joins TRBV28 to TRBJ1-2, with 10 bases that match TRBD1. J was trimmed by 4 bases and V by 6 bases; bases with no gene match: 14. The CDR3 has 17 amino acids. Germline CDR1 is MDHEN and CDR2 is SYDVKM. For the CDR3, the DNA is TGTGCCAGCAGCCTGGGGACAGGGGAGGGGTTCGGCTATGGCTACACCTTC. Translation: CASSLGTGEGFGYGYTF.

The rearrangement uses TRBV7-9 and TRBJ1-1; D is possibly TRBD1 (5 bases). V was pared by 3 bases and J by 9 bases, with 8 bases between. Per the germline V gene, CDR1 is SEHNR and CDR2 is FQNEAQ (reference sequence). The CDR3 has 11 amino acids. CDR3 sequence (DNA): TGTGCCAGCAGCTTGATGGGGCAAGCTTTCTTT. It specifies CASSLMGQAFF. The full variable domain, its missing parts supplied by reference TRBV7-9 and TRBJ1-1, is DTGVSQNPRHKITKRGQNVTFRCDPISEHNRLYWYRQTLGQGPEFLTYFQNEAQLEKSRLLSDRFSAERPKGSFSTLEIQRTEQGDSAMYLCASSLMGQAFFGQGTRLTVV.

The chain recombines TRBV14 with TRBJ2-1, with TRBD1 matching over 9 bases. This CDR3 region has 16 residues. Trimming took 6 bases from V and 2 from J; bases not matched to a gene: 8. CDR1 and CDR2 (germline): SGHDN, FVKESK. CDR3 protein: CASSQFRDRAYNEQFF. CDR3 DNA sequence: TGTGCCAGCAGTCAGTTCCGGGACAGGGCCTACAATGAGCAGTTCTTC.

The rearrangement joins TRBV2 to TRBJ1-1; the D gene is possibly TRBD1 (5 bases). The CDR3 has 13 amino acids. Trimming shortened V by 4 bases and J by 9 bases, and 15 bases separated the two germline ends. The V gene's germline CDR1 is SNHLY and CDR2 FYNNEI. The CDR3 sequence is CASSVGQGAQAFF. CDR3 bases: TGTGCCAGCAGTGTTGGGCAGGGCGCCCAAGCTTTCTTT.

On this clone itself: The same CDR3 arises from other DNA sequences in this sample as well. This chain links TRBV5-1 with TRBJ1-4; 7 positions agree with TRBD1. The trim removed 2 bases at V and 2 bases at J, leaving 3 bases unmatched. Germline V CDR1 and CDR2: SGHRS, YFSETQ. This CDR3 is 15 amino acids long. In DNA, the CDR3 is TGCGCCAGCAGCTTAACAGGGGCTACTAATGAAAAACTGTTTTTT. This sequence encodes CASSLTGATNEKLFF.

The chain links TRBV7-2 to TRBJ1-5; D call uncertain. The CDR3 has 14 amino acids. Trimming took 4 bases from V and 2 from J, leaving 9 bases between them. Germline V lookup: CDR1 SGHTA, CDR2 FQGNSA. This CDR3 reads CASSSNRGNQPQHF. The CDR3 nucleotides read TGTGCCAGCAGCTCTAACCGGGGCAATCAGCCCCAGCATTTT.

The V and J genes are TRBV13 and TRBJ1-2; 7 bases match TRBD1. CDR1 is PRHDT and CDR2 is FYEKMQ in the germline V gene (reference sequence). After removal of 5 bases from V and 7 bases from J, the junction contained 10 bases not matched to a gene. The CDR3 totals 14 residues. CDR3 DNA: TGTGCCAGCAGCAGACAGGGAAAGGCATCTGGCTACACCTTC. Translation gives CASSRQGKASGYTF.

This rearrangement joins TRBV7-9 to TRBJ2-7; 8 nucleotides agree with TRBD1. CDR3 length: 14 residues. Trimming cost V 4 bases and J 0 bases; bases outside gene matches: 2. Germline CDR1 reads SEHNR; CDR2 reads FQNEAQ (reference sequence). CDR3 residues: CASSWTGSSYEQYF. CDR3 bases: TGTGCCAGCAGCTGGACAGGGAGCTCCTACGAGCAGTACTTC.

The chain joins TRBV27 to TRBJ1-4; 8 bases are a match to TRBD1. The germline CDR1 and CDR2 sequences are MNHEY and SMNVEV (reference sequence). The CDR3 has 14 residues. J lost 9 bases, V lost 6 bases, and 9 bases had no gene match. The CDR3: CASSPGQGKQKLFF. Written as DNA, the CDR3 is TGTGCCAGCAGCCCAGGACAGGGTAAACAAAAACTGTTTTTT.

The chain uses TRBV27 and TRBJ1-1; D not resolved. The germline V and J ends were trimmed by 0 bases and 7 bases, with 9 bases remaining between them. The CDR3 is made up of 13 amino acids. Germline loops: CDR1 MNHEY, CDR2 SMNVEV (reference sequence). DNA for the CDR3: TGTGCCAGCAGTTTATCGGACGGACTTGAAGCTTTCTTT. Residues: CASSLSDGLEAFF.

The chain employs TRBV11-2 and TRBJ1-1, with D perhaps TRBD1 (5 bases). Germline V gene sequence: CDR1 SGHAT, CDR2 FQNNGV. Trimming shortened V by 5 bases and J by 4 bases, and 17 bases separated the two germline ends. The CDR3 is made up of 15 amino acids. The CDR3: CASSPRWGGSTEAFF. Here the CDR3 DNA reads TGTGCCAGCAGCCCACGGTGGGGGGGGAGCACTGAAGCTTTCTTT.

The J gene is TRBJ1-6, the V gene TRBV11-1; D might be TRBD1 (5 bases). This CDR3 is 15 amino acids long. Germline V CDR1 and CDR2: SGHAT, FQDESV (reference sequence). V lost 5 bases to trimming and J lost 8 bases, with 16 bases between them. DNA of the CDR3: TGTGCCAGCAGCCGCCGGGTAGGGGCTTATTCACCCCTCCACTTT. Translating gives CASSRRVGAYSPLHF.

This clone appeared once. V and J are TRBV5-1 and TRBJ1-2; TRBD1 aligns across 10 bases. The V gene's germline CDR1 is SGHRS and CDR2 YFSETQ. This CDR3 has 15 residues. The junction had 6 bases not matched to a gene; V was cut back by 0 bases and J by 7 bases. DNA for the CDR3: TGCGCCAGCAGCTTGGCCCAGACAGGGGGCCGTGGCTACACCTTC. Protein sequence: CASSLAQTGGRGYTF.